This entry concerns a single TCR beta chain. Its antigen is undetermined. The data are from a study of long-term antiretroviral therapy in people with HIV. Study findings and constraints: Once patients were on ART, diversity went higher but still fell short of transplant donor controls.

Sequencing used immunoSEQ v3.0 at survey level. The protocol was immunoSEQ multiplex PCR, while the TCRdb copy is restricted to in-frame clones and leaves out a portion. The table lists approximately 20,000 clones, about 88% of them singletons, with 6.4% in the top ten. Sequences were derived from unsorted PBMCs, sampled 0.6 years after starting antiretroviral therapy. The TCR originated in a man between 60 and 75 years old with HIV.

This chain's CDR3 is CASSLTGLPYNSPLHF. CDR3 nucleotides: TGTGCCAGCAGCTTAACAGGGCTCCCCTATAATTCACCCCTCCACTTT. This chain joins TRBV11-2 and TRBJ1-6; the D gene is possibly TRBD1 (6 bases). Germline-derived CDR1 and CDR2 are SGHAT and FQNNGV. V lost 2 bases to trimming and J lost 2 bases, with 10 bases between them. CDR3 size: 16 residues. The complete variable domain, with remaining parts taken from reference TRBV11-2 and TRBJ1-6, reads EAGVAQSPRYKIIEKRQSVAFWCNPISGHATLYWYQQILGQGPKLLIQFQNNGVVDDSQLPKDRFSAERLKGVDSTLKIQPAKLEDSAVYLCASSLTGLPYNSPLHFGNGTRLTVT.